This is a list of T cell receptor beta chains from one sample in a study of CD8 T cells in ankylosing spondylitis. TCRdb redid the calling of the 5' RACE reads with MiXCR, one entry per CDR3 protein. In the table there are some 220,000 distinct CDR3 sequences, around 8% of which are singletons. The sample taken for sequencing was blood, either unsorted or a sorted T cell fraction (not recorded which). These receptors were taken from a female donor with ankylosing spondylitis or in good health (not recorded which). The CDR3 runs from the conserved cysteine through the conserved F or W. A D gene is named only where the DNA matches it firmly. The size of a clone is reported for some rows only, either as once, few or many, or as a class for expanded clones.

d_gene: .
j_gene: TRBJ2-1
v_gene: TRBV5-6
abundance: many
CDR3aa: CASSPNRRHEQFF
CDR3nt: TGTGCCAGCAGCCCAAACAGGCGCCATGAGCAGTTCTTC

d_gene: TRBD1
j_gene: TRBJ1-6
v_gene: TRBV6-4
abundance: many
CDR3aa: CASSGPGQVNSPLHF
CDR3nt: TGTGCCAGCAGTGGACCGGGACAGGTTAATTCACCCCTCCACTTT

d_gene: .
j_gene: TRBJ2-2
v_gene: TRBV7-2
abundance: .
CDR3aa: CASSYISTGELFF
CDR3nt: TGTGCCAGCAGTTATATTTCCACCGGGGAGCTGTTTTTT

d_gene: .
j_gene: TRBJ2-1
v_gene: TRBV29-1
abundance: many
CDR3aa: CSVEEPSYNEQFF
CDR3nt: TGCAGCGTTGAAGAGCCCTCCTACAATGAGCAGTTCTTC

d_gene: TRBD2
j_gene: TRBJ2-1
v_gene: TRBV12-3/TRBV12-4
abundance: many
CDR3aa: CASSRPGLAGGLARNEQFF
CDR3nt: TGTGCCAGCAGTAGGCCGGGACTAGCGGGAGGGCTGGCTAGGAATGAGCAGTTCTTC

d_gene: .
j_gene: TRBJ2-5
v_gene: TRBV4-3
abundance: many
CDR3aa: CASSPLRGVGETQYF
CDR3nt: TGCGCCAGCAGCCCTTTAAGAGGAGTGGGAGAGACCCAGTACTTC

d_gene: TRBD2
j_gene: TRBJ2-5
v_gene: TRBV9
abundance: many
CDR3aa: CASTGTSGRGIEQETQYF
CDR3nt: TGTGCCAGCACCGGGACTAGCGGGAGGGGGATTGAACAAGAGACCCAGTACTTC

d_gene: TRBD2
j_gene: TRBJ2-1
v_gene: TRBV6-2/TRBV6-3
abundance: many
CDR3aa: CASSLPPGFAGGPYEQFF
CDR3nt: TGTGCCAGCAGTCTACCCCCCGGTTTTGCGGGAGGGCCATACGAGCAGTTCTTC

d_gene: .
j_gene: TRBJ1-5
v_gene: TRBV7-2
abundance: many
CDR3aa: CASSPTAYSNQPQHF
CDR3nt: TGTGCCAGCAGCCCCACAGCGTATAGCAATCAGCCCCAGCATTTT

d_gene: .
j_gene: TRBJ1-1
v_gene: TRBV7-9
abundance: few
CDR3aa: CASRWGGDTEAFF
CDR3nt: TGTGCCAGCAGGTGGGGCGGGGACACTGAAGCTTTCTTT

d_gene: .
j_gene: TRBJ1-5
v_gene: TRBV10-3
abundance: many
CDR3aa: CAISPGASWPQHF
CDR3nt: TGTGCCATCAGCCCGGGGGCCTCTTGGCCCCAGCATTTT

d_gene: .
j_gene: TRBJ2-4
v_gene: TRBV7-2
abundance: many
CDR3aa: CASSPRGSGAKNIQYF
CDR3nt: TGTGCCAGCAGCCCCCGGGGCAGTGGAGCCAAAAACATTCAGTACTTC

d_gene: .
j_gene: TRBJ2-6
v_gene: TRBV15
abundance: many
CDR3aa: CATSTQPISGANVLTF
CDR3nt: TGTGCCACCAGCACCCAGCCCATCTCTGGGGCCAACGTCCTGACTTTC

d_gene: .
j_gene: TRBJ2-6
v_gene: TRBV2
abundance: many
CDR3aa: CASSSRNSGANVLTF
CDR3nt: TGTGCCAGCAGCTCCCGCAACTCTGGGGCCAACGTCCTGACTTTC

d_gene: .
j_gene: TRBJ2-2
v_gene: TRBV6-5
abundance: .
CDR3aa: CASSYSKLLGVGTGELFF
CDR3nt: TGTGCCAGCAGTTACTCGAAACTCCTCGGGGTGGGCACCGGGGAGCTGTTTTTT

d_gene: .
j_gene: TRBJ2-7
v_gene: TRBV5-6
abundance: many
CDR3aa: CASTMVGQGLWEQYF
CDR3nt: TGTGCCAGCACCATGGTCGGGCAGGGGCTTTGGGAGCAGTACTTC

d_gene: .
j_gene: TRBJ2-3
v_gene: TRBV9
abundance: many
CDR3aa: CASSEGVTTDTQYF
CDR3nt: TGTGCCAGCAGCGAGGGGGTTACCACAGATACGCAGTATTTT

d_gene: .
j_gene: TRBJ2-7
v_gene: TRBV24-1
abundance: .
CDR3aa: CAASDPLTGDEQYF
CDR3nt: TGTGCCGCCAGTGATCCGCTAACAGGCGACGAGCAGTACTTC

d_gene: .
j_gene: TRBJ2-1
v_gene: TRBV5-5
abundance: many
CDR3aa: CASSLEWLESYNEQFF
CDR3nt: TGTGCCAGCAGCTTGGAGTGGCTGGAATCCTACAATGAGCAGTTCTTC

d_gene: .
j_gene: TRBJ1-5
v_gene: TRBV7-2
abundance: few
CDR3aa: CASSREGFQNQPQHF
CDR3nt: TGTGCCAGCAGCCGGGAGGGATTTCAAAATCAGCCCCAGCATTTT

d_gene: TRBD2
j_gene: TRBJ2-1
v_gene: TRBV7-8
abundance: many
CDR3aa: CASGTGGGVEQFF
CDR3nt: TGTGCCAGCGGAACGGGAGGAGGGGTTGAGCAGTTCTTC

d_gene: TRBD1
j_gene: TRBJ1-5
v_gene: TRBV10-3
abundance: many
CDR3aa: CAMGDRVNQPQHF
CDR3nt: TGTGCCATGGGGGACAGGGTAAATCAGCCCCAGCATTTT

d_gene: .
j_gene: TRBJ2-3
v_gene: TRBV7-2
abundance: few
CDR3aa: CASSLGASLGGDTQYF
CDR3nt: TGTGCCAGCAGCTTAGGGGCTAGCCTAGGGGGAGATACGCAGTATTTT

d_gene: .
j_gene: TRBJ2-2
v_gene: TRBV6-6
abundance: few
CDR3aa: CASSYANTGELFF
CDR3nt: TGTGCCAGCAGTTACGCGAACACCGGGGAGCTGTTTTTT

d_gene: TRBD2
j_gene: TRBJ2-3
v_gene: TRBV12-3/TRBV12-4
abundance: many
CDR3aa: CASSFQLAGAGDTQYF
CDR3nt: TGTGCCAGCAGTTTTCAGTTGGCGGGAGCGGGAGATACGCAGTATTTT

d_gene: .
j_gene: TRBJ2-5
v_gene: TRBV10-3
abundance: many
CDR3aa: CAISAPGQPQTQYF
CDR3nt: TGTGCCATCAGTGCGCCGGGACAACCCCAGACCCAGTACTTC

d_gene: .
j_gene: TRBJ1-2
v_gene: TRBV20-1
abundance: many
CDR3aa: CSARDGDNYGYTF
CDR3nt: TGCAGTGCTAGAGATGGGGACAACTATGGCTACACCTTC

d_gene: .
j_gene: TRBJ2-1
v_gene: TRBV7-9
abundance: many
CDR3aa: CASSLIRTSGEQFF
CDR3nt: TGTGCCAGCAGCTTAATTAGGACCTCCGGTGAGCAGTTCTTC

d_gene: .
j_gene: TRBJ2-1
v_gene: TRBV20-1
abundance: .
CDR3aa: CSSIGRGRGSFNEQFF
CDR3nt: TGCAGTTCGATAGGAAGGGGCAGGGGAAGCTTCAATGAGCAGTTCTTC

d_gene: TRBD2
j_gene: TRBJ2-1
v_gene: TRBV18
abundance: .
CDR3aa: CASSPSGRRGEQFF
CDR3nt: TGTGCCAGCTCACCAAGCGGGAGAAGGGGTGAGCAGTTCTTC

d_gene: .
j_gene: TRBJ1-5
v_gene: TRBV4-1
abundance: many
CDR3aa: CASSQAPGKEQPQHF
CDR3nt: TGCGCCAGCAGCCAAGCCCCAGGGAAGGAACAGCCCCAGCATTTT

d_gene: .
j_gene: TRBJ1-1
v_gene: TRBV7-9
abundance: few
CDR3aa: CASSSLGKRVTEAFF
CDR3nt: TGTGCCAGCAGCTCTCTTGGTAAGAGGGTGACTGAAGCTTTCTTT

d_gene: TRBD1
j_gene: TRBJ2-5
v_gene: TRBV12-3/TRBV12-4
abundance: many
CDR3aa: CASSSQDREVETQYF
CDR3nt: TGTGCCAGCAGTTCGCAGGACAGGGAGGTCGAGACCCAGTACTTC

d_gene: TRBD2
j_gene: TRBJ2-5
v_gene: TRBV24-1
abundance: many
CDR3aa: CATSDRTSGQETQYF
CDR3nt: TGTGCCACCAGTGACCGTACTAGCGGACAAGAGACCCAGTACTTC

d_gene: .
j_gene: TRBJ2-1
v_gene: TRBV29-1
abundance: many
CDR3aa: CSFTLDDYNEQFF
CDR3nt: TGCAGCTTTACTCTTGACGACTACAATGAGCAGTTCTTC

d_gene: .
j_gene: TRBJ2-7
v_gene: TRBV7-9
abundance: few
CDR3aa: CASSAQLSEEQYF
CDR3nt: TGTGCCAGCAGCGCACAGCTCTCGGAGGAGCAGTACTTC

d_gene: TRBD2
j_gene: TRBJ2-3
v_gene: TRBV2
abundance: few
CDR3aa: CASRWTSGRGGDTQYF
CDR3nt: TGTGCCAGCAGATGGACTAGCGGGAGAGGTGGTGATACGCAGTATTTT

d_gene: TRBD1
j_gene: TRBJ1-4
v_gene: TRBV20-1
abundance: many
CDR3aa: CSAQGGAGEKLFF
CDR3nt: TGCAGTGCTCAGGGGGGCGCGGGGGAAAAACTGTTTTTT

d_gene: TRBD2
j_gene: TRBJ2-1
v_gene: TRBV7-9
abundance: .
CDR3aa: CASSLRAGVENEQFF
CDR3nt: TGTGCCAGCAGCTTAAGGGCGGGAGTCGAAAATGAGCAGTTCTTC

d_gene: .
j_gene: TRBJ1-1
v_gene: TRBV14
abundance: many
CDR3aa: CASSQVAFDTEAFF
CDR3nt: TGTGCCAGCAGCCAAGTCGCATTCGACACTGAAGCTTTCTTT

d_gene: .
j_gene: TRBJ1-5
v_gene: TRBV5-8
abundance: many
CDR3aa: CASSPSGTANQPQHF
CDR3nt: TGTGCCAGCAGCCCGTCAGGGACTGCAAATCAGCCCCAGCATTTT

d_gene: TRBD2
j_gene: TRBJ2-2
v_gene: TRBV29-1
abundance: .
CDR3aa: CSVSGLAGVYAGELFF
CDR3nt: TGCAGCGTTTCCGGACTAGCGGGCGTCTATGCCGGGGAGCTGTTTTTT

d_gene: .
j_gene: TRBJ2-7
v_gene: TRBV29-1
abundance: many
CDR3aa: CSGGDSEQYF
CDR3nt: TGCAGCGGAGGGGACTCCGAGCAGTACTTC

d_gene: .
j_gene: TRBJ2-7
v_gene: TRBV4-3
abundance: few
CDR3aa: CASSQESASYEQYF
CDR3nt: TGCGCCAGCAGCCAAGAGTCAGCCTCCTACGAGCAGTACTTC

d_gene: .
j_gene: TRBJ1-2
v_gene: TRBV4-2
abundance: many
CDR3aa: CASSLGDGDYGYTF
CDR3nt: TGTGCCAGCAGCCTAGGGGACGGGGACTATGGCTACACCTTC

d_gene: .
j_gene: TRBJ2-2
v_gene: TRBV11-2
abundance: many
CDR3aa: CASSPTGRMSGELFF
CDR3nt: TGTGCCAGCAGCCCTACAGGGAGGATGTCCGGGGAGCTGTTTTTT

d_gene: TRBD1
j_gene: TRBJ2-2
v_gene: TRBV3-1
abundance: few
CDR3aa: CASSPTGTGFTGELFF
CDR3nt: TGTGCCAGCAGCCCGACCGGGACAGGGTTTACCGGGGAGCTGTTTTTT

d_gene: TRBD2
j_gene: TRBJ2-1
v_gene: TRBV11-1
abundance: .
CDR3aa: CASSPRSRLAGVGGNEQFF
CDR3nt: TGTGCCAGCAGCCCCCGGTCGCGGCTAGCGGGAGTCGGAGGCAATGAGCAGTTCTTC

d_gene: TRBD1
j_gene: TRBJ2-5
v_gene: TRBV28
abundance: .
CDR3aa: CASSSYRGARSETQYF
CDR3nt: TGTGCCAGCAGTTCATACAGGGGTGCTCGCTCGGAGACCCAGTACTTC

d_gene: .
j_gene: TRBJ2-5
v_gene: TRBV20-1
abundance: many
CDR3aa: CSATVQETQYF
CDR3nt: TGCAGTGCTACCGTACAAGAGACCCAGTACTTC

d_gene: TRBD2
j_gene: TRBJ2-1
v_gene: TRBV19
abundance: many
CDR3aa: CASTLSGGRGNEQFF
CDR3nt: TGTGCCAGTACTCTAAGCGGGGGGCGAGGCAATGAGCAGTTCTTC

d_gene: TRBD1
j_gene: TRBJ1-2
v_gene: TRBV6-5
abundance: few
CDR3aa: CASSSGTGDAGYGYTF
CDR3nt: TGTGCCAGCAGTTCCGGGACAGGGGACGCTGGTTATGGCTACACCTTC

d_gene: .
j_gene: TRBJ1-5
v_gene: TRBV4-3
abundance: .
CDR3aa: CASSPTFRSNQPQHF
CDR3nt: TGCGCCAGCAGCCCAACCTTTCGGAGCAATCAGCCCCAGCATTTT

d_gene: TRBD2
j_gene: TRBJ2-1
v_gene: TRBV9
abundance: .
CDR3aa: CASSPNQREGRLAYNEQFF
CDR3nt: TGTGCCAGCAGCCCTAACCAGCGGGAGGGCCGGTTAGCCTACAATGAGCAGTTCTTC